A single T cell receptor beta chain is shown here with its context. This sample was taken from a study of blood T cell repertoires in COVID-19. Turning to the study itself: Sites in the United States, Italy and Spain provided acute and convalescent COVID-19 samples. T cells, B-cell-depleted T cells, or PBMCs provided the cDNA or gDNA that served as material.

In the authors' workflow: Reference gene primer amplification gave nucleated cell count estimates. Assay: immunoSEQ multiplex PCR; the TCRdb copy retains only in-frame clones and omits some. D and trimming come from the DNA, and the V and J calls and clone size come from that table. The table includes some 190,000 clones, approximately 85% detected once. This CDR3 has 13 residues. CDR1 and CDR2 from the germline V gene are MDHEN and SYDVKM. V lost 6 bases and J 1 base, leaving 7 bases between the germline ends. The receptor was isolated from a woman between 55 and 75 years old with acute or convalescent COVID-19. The chain employs TRBV28 and TRBJ2-1, with D uncertain. Sequenced material: peripheral blood. The CDR3: CASSQQSYNEQFF. CDR3 sequence (DNA): TGTGCCAGCAGCCAACAGTCCTACAATGAGCAGTTCTTC. Based on the CDR3 plus reference TRBV28 and TRBJ2-1, the full variable domain is DVKVTQSSRYLVKRTGEKVFLECVQDMDHENMFWYRQDPGLGLRLIYFSYDVKMKEKGDIPEGYSVSREKKERFSLILESASTNQTSMYLCASSQQSYNEQFFGPGTRLTVL.